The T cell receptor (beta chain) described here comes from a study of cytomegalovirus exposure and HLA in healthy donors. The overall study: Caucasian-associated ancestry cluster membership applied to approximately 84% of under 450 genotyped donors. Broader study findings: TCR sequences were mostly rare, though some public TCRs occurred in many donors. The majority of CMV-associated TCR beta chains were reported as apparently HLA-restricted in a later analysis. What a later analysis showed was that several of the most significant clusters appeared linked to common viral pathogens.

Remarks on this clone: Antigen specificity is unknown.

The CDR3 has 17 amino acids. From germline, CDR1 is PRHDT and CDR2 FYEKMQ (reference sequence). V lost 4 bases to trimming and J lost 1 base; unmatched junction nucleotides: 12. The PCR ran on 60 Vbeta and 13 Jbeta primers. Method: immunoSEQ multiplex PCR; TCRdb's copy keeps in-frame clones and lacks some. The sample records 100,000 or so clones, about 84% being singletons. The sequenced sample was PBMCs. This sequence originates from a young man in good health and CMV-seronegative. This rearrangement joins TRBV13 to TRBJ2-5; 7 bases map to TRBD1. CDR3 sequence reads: CASSSPVEGAVQETQYF. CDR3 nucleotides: TGTGCCAGCAGCTCCCCAGTCGAGGGGGCGGTCCAAGAGACCCAGTACTTC.